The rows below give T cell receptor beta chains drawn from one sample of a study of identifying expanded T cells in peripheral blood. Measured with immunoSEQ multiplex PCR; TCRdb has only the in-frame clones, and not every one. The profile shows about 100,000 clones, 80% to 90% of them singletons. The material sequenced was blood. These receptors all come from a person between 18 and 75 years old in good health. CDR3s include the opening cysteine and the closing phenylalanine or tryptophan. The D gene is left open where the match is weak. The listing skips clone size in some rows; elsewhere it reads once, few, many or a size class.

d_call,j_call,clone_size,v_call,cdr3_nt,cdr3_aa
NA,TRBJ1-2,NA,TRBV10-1,TGCGCGGATGAGGGGGGTTTCTATGGCTACACCTTC,CADEGGFYGYTF
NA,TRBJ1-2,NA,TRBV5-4,TGTGCCAGCAGCCTTAAAAAAGGGAGTTTTGGCTACACCTTC,CASSLKKGSFGYTF
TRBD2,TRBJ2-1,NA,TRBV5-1,TGCGCCAGCAGCCCGGGACCTAGCGGGGGGTACAATGAGCAGTTCTTC,CASSPGPSGGYNEQFF
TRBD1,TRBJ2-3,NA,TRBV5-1,TGCGCCAGCAGCCAATCCCCCGGACAGGGCACAGATACGCAGTATTTT,CASSQSPGQGTDTQYF
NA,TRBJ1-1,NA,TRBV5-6,TGTGCCAGCAGCCTCCGGACAACCATGAGGACTGAAGCTTTCTTT,CASSLRTTMRTEAFF
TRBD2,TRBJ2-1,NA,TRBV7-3,TGTGCCAGCAGCTTAACGCACGACCGTCGTCTAGCGGGAGGGTGGGATGAGCAGTTCTTC,CASSLTHDRRLAGGWDEQFF
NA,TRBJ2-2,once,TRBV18,TGTGCCAGCTCACCTCCCGGGACACCCGAATCTGGGGAGCTGTTTTTT,CASSPPGTPESGELFF
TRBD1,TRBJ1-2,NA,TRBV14,TGTGCCAGCAGCGTACTTCAGGGGGCCGATGGCTACACCTTC,CASSVLQGADGYTF
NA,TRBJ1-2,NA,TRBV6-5,TGTGCCAGCAGTTACTCGCGGGTAGCTAACTATGGCTACACCTTC,CASSYSRVANYGYTF
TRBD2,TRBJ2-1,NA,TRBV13,TGTGCCAGCAGAGTGACTAGCGGGGGAAGTAATGAGCAGTTCTTC,CASRVTSGGSNEQFF
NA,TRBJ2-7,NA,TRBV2,TGTGCCAGCAGTGGCAGGAGAGGGGGGTCCGAGCAGTACTTC,CASSGRRGGSEQYF
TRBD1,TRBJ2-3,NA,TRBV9,TGTGCCAGCAGCGTGGGACAGGGGGCCGGCACAGATACGCAGTATTTT,CASSVGQGAGTDTQYF
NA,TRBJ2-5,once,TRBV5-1,TGCGCCAGCAGCTTGGCCTCACAAGAGACCCAGTACTTC,CASSLASQETQYF
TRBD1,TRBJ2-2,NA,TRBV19,TGTGCCAGTAGTAACAGGGGTTCGGGGGAGCTGTTTTTT,CASSNRGSGELFF
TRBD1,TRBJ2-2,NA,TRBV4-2,TGTGCCAGCAGCCCCTCACAGGGGACGAACACCGGGGAGCTGTTTTTT,CASSPSQGTNTGELFF
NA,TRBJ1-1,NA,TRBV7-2,TGTGCCAGCAGCTTAGCCCAGGAGTACACTGAAGCTTTCTTT,CASSLAQEYTEAFF
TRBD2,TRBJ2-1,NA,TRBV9,TGTGCCAGCAGCGCCTCTAGCGGAGTGGGTCAGAATGAGCAGTTCTTC,CASSASSGVGQNEQFF
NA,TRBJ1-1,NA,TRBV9,TGTGCCAGCAGCCGACGACGGGACACTGAAGCTTTCTTT,CASSRRRDTEAFF
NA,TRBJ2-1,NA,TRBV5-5,TGTGCCAGCTCCAGGGGGGAACGATCCTACAATGAGCAGTTCTTC,CASSRGERSYNEQFF
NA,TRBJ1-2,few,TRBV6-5,TGTGCCAGCACCTCGGAGGGAGACTCCCATGGCTACACCTTC,CASTSEGDSHGYTF